The 30 T cell receptor beta chains below all came from one sample that was sequenced in a study of shared clonotypes between healthy human individuals. Generated by immunoSEQ multiplex PCR, the TCRdb table keeps only in-frame clones and is missing some. The repertoire includes around 2,000,000 clones, approximately 94% of them detected once, and 0.9% to 1.3% sits in the top ten. Terminally differentiated effector memory CD45RA+ cells were excluded from the naive CD8 cells, which were CD45RO-negative and positively selected for CCR7. Source material: naive CD8+ T cells sorted from blood. The receptors originated from a man in his late teens or twenties in good health.

The chain uses TRBV27 and TRBJ2-1, with 10 positions matching TRBD1. The trim removed 2 bases at V and 5 bases at J, leaving 12 bases unmatched. Germline V gene sequence: CDR1 MNHEY, CDR2 SMNVEV (reference sequence). This CDR3 is 18 amino acids long. CDR3 protein: CASSLTTGGLTNHNEQFF. The CDR3 nucleotides are TGTGCCAGCAGTTTAACGACAGGGGGCCTGACTAACCACAATGAGCAGTTCTTC.

This chain connects TRBV6-1 to TRBJ2-1, with a possible D match to TRBD1 (5 bases). The CDR3 spans 12 residues. Germline values: CDR1 MNHNS, CDR2 SASEGT. V was shortened by 7 bases and J by 15 bases, with 19 bases between the two germline ends. The CDR3 reads CASNLEASRAFF. Written as DNA, the CDR3 is TGTGCCAGCAATCTTGAAGCCTCCAGGGCGTTCTTC.

Comments on this clone: This same CDR3 is encoded by further DNA sequences in the sample. The chain combines TRBV29-1 with TRBJ1-1, with TRBD1 as a possible D gene (6 bases). The CDR3 loop spans 12 amino acids. Germline lookup yields CDR1 SQVTM and CDR2 ANQGSEA. The V gene lost 3 bases and the J gene lost 4 bases, with 9 bases spanning the gap. The CDR3 protein is CSVDRGGTEAFF. The CDR3 bases are TGCAGCGTTGACAGGGGAGGCACTGAAGCTTTCTTT.

This clone was recorded once. This sequence joins TRBV4-3 and TRBJ2-3; D gene ambiguous. CDR1 and CDR2 (germline): LGHNA, YSLEER. The CDR3 is 16 amino acids. Trimming shortened V by 2 bases and J by 2 bases, and 14 bases separated the two germline ends. The CDR3 sequence is CASSQSEYPDTDTQYF. DNA of the CDR3: TGCGCCAGCAGCCAATCGGAGTACCCTGACACAGATACGCAGTATTTT.

As to this clone: Additional DNA sequences in this sample encode the identical CDR3. The chain has TRBV6-5 and TRBJ2-1; D ambiguous. The CDR3 consists of 13 residues. Trimming took off 3 bases at V and 4 bases at J, with 7 bases between the two ends. Germline lookup yields CDR1 MNHEY and CDR2 SVGAGI. The CDR3 coding sequence is TGTGCCAGCAGTTATCGCCCATACAATGAGCAGTTCTTC. It specifies CASSYRPYNEQFF.

With respect to this clone: The sample contains more than one DNA sequence encoding this CDR3. The chain employs TRBV5-4 and TRBJ2-7; D gene unclear. V lost 2 bases, J lost 6 bases, and 6 bases lay in between. CDR3 length: 11 amino acids. The germline V gene encodes CDR1 SGHNT and CDR2 YYREEE (reference sequence). Here the CDR3 DNA reads TGTGCCAGCAGCTTAAGTGGCGAGCAGTACTTC. Its protein is CASSLSGEQYF.

Remarks on this clone: The same CDR3 is also encoded by other DNA sequences in this sample. The chain uses TRBV9 and TRBJ1-4; TRBD1 might be the D (5 bases). With 3 bases removed from V and 0 bases from J, the gap between germline ends came to 9 bases. Germline CDR1 SGDLS, CDR2 YYNGEE. This CDR3 comprises 15 residues. In DNA, the CDR3 is TGTGCCAGCAGCGCGGGGGGGTCAACTAATGAAAAACTGTTTTTT. Residues: CASSAGGSTNEKLFF.

The chain joins TRBV10-1 to TRBJ1-1, with D perhaps matching TRBD1 (5 bases). Germline values: CDR1 WNHNN, CDR2 SYGVQD (reference sequence). CDR3 size: 13 residues. V was pared by 2 bases and J by 4 bases, with 8 bases between. CDR3 residues: CASSEAGTTEAFF. The CDR3 region has the DNA TGCGCCAGCAGTGAGGCAGGGACCACTGAAGCTTTCTTT.

The chain has TRBV6-6 and TRBJ2-3; TRBD1 might be the D (5 bases). V shed 4 bases and J shed 2 bases, with 10 bases lying between them. Germline assignment: CDR1 MNHNY and CDR2 SVGAGI (reference sequence). The CDR3 is 14 amino acids. The chain's CDR3 is CASSLLRATDTQYF. The CDR3 nucleotides are TGTGCCAGCAGTTTGCTCAGGGCCACAGATACGCAGTATTTT.

This CDR3 reads CASRGDRRDEQYF. The CDR3 DNA follows: TGTGCCAGCAGAGGGGACAGGCGGGACGAGCAGTACTTC. This chain connects TRBV7-9 to TRBJ2-7; the match to TRBD1 covers 8 bases. Germline lookup yields CDR1 SEHNR and CDR2 FQNEAQ (reference sequence). The CDR3 has 13 amino acids. The V segment lost 6 bases and the J segment 5 bases; nucleotides outside the gene matches: 6.

The gene calls are TRBV5-1 and TRBJ2-5, with 11 bases identical to TRBD2. The V and J ends lost 2 bases and 3 bases, in that order; junction bases with no gene match: 3. This CDR3 is 15 amino acids long. CDR1 is SGHRS, CDR2 YFSETQ, per germline. In nucleotides, the CDR3 is TGCGCCAGCAGCTTCGAACTAGCGGGGGAAGAGACCCAGTACTTC. The encoded protein is CASSFELAGEETQYF.

This sequence joins TRBV6-5 and TRBJ1-2, with a possible D match to TRBD1 (6 bases). The CDR3 consists of 15 residues. CDR1 is MNHEY and CDR2 is SVGAGI in the germline V gene. V shed 2 bases and J shed 0 bases, with 10 bases lying between them. The CDR3 loop reads CASSYREGANYGYTF. The DNA for the CDR3 is TGTGCCAGCAGTTACCGGGAGGGGGCTAACTATGGCTACACCTTC.

The chain carries TRBV4-1 and TRBJ1-2; no clear D gene. CDR3 length: 13 amino acids. The ends were cut back, 4 bases at V and 4 bases at J, with 10 bases in the middle. In germline, CDR1 is MGHRA, CDR2 YSYEKL. The CDR3 here is CASSPAGSYGYTF. The CDR3 nucleotides are TGCGCCAGCAGCCCGGCGGGCAGCTATGGCTACACCTTC.

This chain uses TRBV4-3 with TRBJ2-1; 7 nucleotides agree with TRBD1. J was trimmed by 4 bases and V by 0 bases; bases with no gene match: 6. The CDR3 totals 16 residues. Germline V gene lookup returns CDR1 LGHNA and CDR2 YSLEER. The CDR3: CASSQDGQGEYNEQFF. Here the CDR3 DNA reads TGCGCCAGCAGCCAAGATGGGCAGGGGGAGTACAATGAGCAGTTCTTC.

The genes are TRBV29-1 and TRBJ1-2; D call uncertain. Germline V lookup: CDR1 SQVTM, CDR2 ANQGSEA. The length of the CDR3 is 10 residues. V was clipped by 5 bases and J by 8 bases, with 9 bases between them. The CDR3 DNA follows: TGCAGCGTTTGGGCACTGGGCTACACCTTC. It is translated as CSVWALGYTF.

V usage is TRBV5-1 and J usage is TRBJ1-3; 7 bases are shared with TRBD1. V shed 4 bases, J shed 0 bases, and the junction held 7 bases outside the gene matches. CDR1 and CDR2 from the germline V gene are SGHRS and YFSETQ. This CDR3 is 16 amino acids long. The CDR3 spells CASSPGTADSGNTIYF. The CDR3 coding sequence is TGCGCCAGCAGCCCCGGGACAGCCGACTCTGGAAACACCATATATTTT. Using reference TRBV5-1 and TRBJ1-3 for the parts outside the CDR3, the full variable domain is KAGVTQTPRYLIKTRGQQVTLSCSPISGHRSVSWYQQTPGQGLQFLFEYFSETQRNKGNFPGRFSGRQFSNSRSEMNVSTLELGDSALYLCASSPGTADSGNTIYFGEGSWLTVV.

V gene TRBV2 combines with J gene TRBJ2-3, with D unresolved. CDR1 and CDR2 from the germline V gene are SNHLY and FYNNEI. V lost 4 bases and J 5 bases, leaving 10 bases between the germline ends. The CDR3 is made up of 13 amino acids. The CDR3 reads CASSARFEDTQYF. The DNA for the CDR3 is TGTGCCAGCAGTGCCCGTTTCGAAGATACGCAGTATTTT.

In DNA, the CDR3 is TGTGCCAGCAGCTCCACGCGGGGGCCGACGAGCTCCTACGAGCAGTACTTC. Translated: CASSSTRGPTSSYEQYF. The chain carries TRBV7-9 and TRBJ2-7; a weak D match, TRBD2 (7 bases). Trimming left V 4 bases short and J 0 bases short, with 19 bases between. This CDR3 is built from 17 residues. The germline V gene encodes CDR1 SEHNR and CDR2 FQNEAQ (reference sequence). Filled out from reference TRBV7-9 and TRBJ2-7, the complete variable domain reads DTGVSQNPRHKITKRGQNVTFRCDPISEHNRLYWYRQTLGQGPEFLTYFQNEAQLEKSRLLSDRFSAERPKGSFSTLEIQRTEQGDSAMYLCASSSTRGPTSSYEQYFGPGTRLTVT.

The J gene is TRBJ1-1, the V gene TRBV19; D is unclear. Trimming removed 5 bases from V and 2 bases from J, with 15 bases in between. This CDR3 spans 15 amino acids. Germline values: CDR1 LNHDA, CDR2 SQIVND (reference sequence). The CDR3 DNA sequence: TGTGCCAGTAGTTTTTTAGGACCGGGTAACACTGAAGCTTTCTTT. It specifies CASSFLGPGNTEAFF.

Comment on this clone: In the same sample, other DNA sequences code for this CDR3. The rearrangement joins TRBV7-9 to TRBJ2-7, with 7 bases identical to TRBD1. Germline CDR1 and CDR2: SEHNR and FQNEAQ (reference sequence). The CDR3 consists of 14 residues. V was pared by 4 bases and J by 2 bases, with 5 bases of the junction left unmatched. The CDR3 sequence: CASSSPGQPYEQYF. The CDR3 nucleotides read TGTGCCAGCAGCTCACCGGGACAGCCCTACGAGCAGTACTTC.

V is TRBV7-9 and J is TRBJ2-1, with 8 bases lining up with TRBD2. The germline V gene has CDR1 SEHNR and CDR2 FQNEAQ (reference sequence). V shed 5 bases and J 9 bases; nucleotides not matched to a gene: 12. The CDR3 is 15 residues long. This CDR3 reads CASSPPGGGYGEQFF. The CDR3 bases are TGTGCCAGCAGCCCCCCGGGGGGGGGTTATGGTGAGCAGTTCTTC. Supplemented by reference TRBV7-9 and TRBJ2-1, the full variable domain reads DTGVSQNPRHKITKRGQNVTFRCDPISEHNRLYWYRQTLGQGPEFLTYFQNEAQLEKSRLLSDRFSAERPKGSFSTLEIQRTEQGDSAMYLCASSPPGGGYGEQFFGPGTRLTVL.

This clone was seen only once. Mismatch with germline at one junction end may stem from a read error. The V call is TRBV7-7, the J call TRBJ2-3; tentatively, D is TRBD2 (7 bases). This CDR3 has 15 residues. Germline-derived CDR1 and CDR2 are SSHAT and FNYEAQ (reference sequence). The CDR3 bases are TGTGCTAGCAGCTTTCGGGGGGCCAGCACAGATACGCAGTATTTT. This codes for CASSFRGASTDTQYF.

This chain connects TRBV6-5 to TRBJ2-1; 7 bases are shared with TRBD2. V lost 4 bases and J lost 10; bases outside the gene matches: 4. The CDR3 consists of 12 residues. Germline V gene lookup returns CDR1 MNHEY and CDR2 SVGAGI. The CDR3: CASSSGGKEQFF. CDR3 nucleotide sequence: TGTGCCAGCAGTTCGGGGGGAAAGGAGCAGTTCTTC.

Worth noting for this clone: The sample carries other DNA sequences with the same CDR3. The chain combines TRBV5-6 with TRBJ1-2, with 10 positions matching TRBD1. The length of the CDR3 is 13 residues. Trimming removed 4 bases from V and 6 bases from J; junction bases left unmatched: 3. Germline CDR1 is SGHDT and CDR2 is YYEEEE. The CDR3 sequence is CASSLGQGDGYTF. DNA of the CDR3: TGTGCCAGCAGCCTCGGACAGGGGGATGGCTACACCTTC.

This clone was counted a single time. The gene calls are TRBV9 and TRBJ1-1; TRBD1 is a possible D gene (5 bases). Germline V lookup: CDR1 SGDLS, CDR2 YYNGEE. This CDR3 contains 13 residues. Trimming cost V 4 bases and J 8 bases, with 15 bases left between them. The CDR3 loop reads CASSLAGTGEAFF. As DNA, the CDR3 is TGTGCCAGCAGCCTGGCCGGGACGGGAGAAGCTTTCTTT.

The chain combines TRBV27 with TRBJ1-1; perhaps TRBD1 as D (6 bases). The CDR3 spans 15 residues. The V gene lost 5 bases and the J gene lost 1 base, with 14 bases spanning the gap. The germline V gene has CDR1 MNHEY and CDR2 SMNVEV (reference sequence). The CDR3 region is CASSPSTGTNTEAFF. CDR3 DNA sequence: TGTGCCAGCAGTCCTTCGACAGGTACGAACACTGAAGCTTTCTTT.

The V gene is TRBV9, the J gene TRBJ2-7; D gene uncertain. The germline V and J ends were trimmed by 0 bases and 7 bases, with 11 bases remaining between them. The CDR3 length is 13 residues. Germline CDR1 SGDLS, CDR2 YYNGEE. The CDR3: CASSVGIWGEQYF. The CDR3 DNA follows: TGTGCCAGCAGCGTAGGGATTTGGGGTGAGCAGTACTTC.

V usage is TRBV27 and J usage is TRBJ2-3; the D gene is possibly TRBD1 (6 bases). V lost 7 bases, J lost 3 bases, and 14 bases lay in between. The CDR3 is made up of 14 amino acids. Germline values: CDR1 MNHEY, CDR2 SMNVEV (reference sequence). The CDR3 loop is CASKGQIFTDTQYF. For the CDR3, the DNA is TGTGCCAGCAAAGGACAGATTTTTACAGATACGCAGTATTTT.

The chain combines TRBV19 with TRBJ2-3; D unresolved. This CDR3 has 14 amino acids. From germline, CDR1 is LNHDA and CDR2 SQIVND (reference sequence). V lost 5 bases and J lost 1, with 10 bases in between. In DNA, the CDR3 is TGTGCCAGTAGTCCCGCCGCGGGCACAGATACGCAGTATTTT. This translates into CASSPAAGTDTQYF.

This clone was observed a handful of times. J is TRBJ1-5 and V is TRBV10-2; D is possibly TRBD1 (6 bases). Per the germline V gene, CDR1 is WSHSY and CDR2 is SAAADI. This CDR3 region has 15 residues. V shed 0 bases and J shed 6 bases, with 12 bases lying between them. The CDR3 region has the DNA TGCGCCAGCAGTGAGTCAAGGGGGGGGTTTCAGCCCCAGCATTTT. It yields the protein CASSESRGGFQPQHF.